This passage covers 10 T cell receptor beta chains from one sample sequenced in a study of blood T cell repertoires in COVID-19 (dated by TCRdb to the early 2020s). Receptors were amplified or captured by the immunoSEQ multiplex PCR assay. TCRdb took this table from immuneACCESS and kept in-frame rearrangements with V and J called. Such tables lack part of the clones; where checked against another copy, unresolved V genes explain under half of the gap, and the rest is unexplained. The sample records 150,000 to 200,000 clones, approximately 83% of which are singletons. Over 6.5% of the sample rests with the top ten. The material sequenced was peripheral blood. These receptors were obtained from a middle-aged woman with COVID-19, enrolled during active disease.

The J gene is TRBJ2-3, the V gene TRBV29-1; the match to TRBD1 covers 9 bases. With 7 bases clipped from V and 14 bases from J, the junction kept 16 bases outside the gene matches. Germline V CDR1 and CDR2: SQVTM, ANQGSEA. The CDR3 runs to 13 residues. Here the CDR3 DNA reads TGCAGCGCCAGACCGGGACAGGGAGCAAGGAGGTATTTT. It translates to CSARPGQGARRYF.

The table lists this clone with a count of one. The V and J genes are TRBV12-1 and TRBJ2-5; no DNA check was done on the table's D call, TRBD1. TRBV12-1 is noted as a pseudogene. CDR3 size: 13 residues. CDR3 sequence reads: CASSSDRGKLGYF. The CDR3 region has the DNA TGTGCCAGCAGCTCCGACAGGGGAAAGCTGGGGTACTTC.

This chain links TRBV5-6 with TRBJ2-2, with TRBD2 identical over 7 bases. Germline CDR1 is SGHDT and CDR2 is YYEEEE. The CDR3 extends over 14 amino acids. V lost 6 bases and J lost 7; bases outside the gene matches: 9. In DNA form, the CDR3 reads TGTGCCAGCAAACGGGCTAGCGGAATCGGGGAGCTGTTTTTT. Its translation is CASKRASGIGELFF.

Only a few counts were recorded for this clone. This chain uses TRBV14 with TRBJ2-7; 7 bases agree with TRBD1. CDR1 is SGHDN, CDR2 FVKESK, per germline. This CDR3 is 14 amino acids long. The ends lost 0 bases at V and 6 bases at J; junction bases unmatched: 5. This CDR3 reads CASSQDGTDLEQYF. The CDR3 DNA reads TGTGCCAGCAGCCAAGACGGGACAGACCTCGAGCAGTACTTC.

This chain links TRBV2 with TRBJ1-4, with 9 nucleotides matching TRBD1. This CDR3 comprises 17 residues. The junction had 11 bases not matched to a gene; V was cut back by 3 bases and J by 6 bases. Germline V CDR1 and CDR2: SNHLY, FYNNEI. The CDR3: CASSDGVTGGADEKLFF. The CDR3 coding sequence is TGTGCCAGCAGTGACGGCGTTACAGGGGGCGCTGATGAAAAACTGTTTTTT.

The rearrangement links TRBV18 to TRBJ2-5; TRBD2 matches at 12 bases. The CDR3 sequence is 14 residues long. The V segment lost 3 bases and the J segment 4 bases; nucleotides outside the gene matches: 0. From germline, CDR1 is KGHSH and CDR2 LQKENI. CDR3 sequence: CASSPGLAGETQYF. CDR3 coding DNA: TGTGCCAGCTCACCGGGACTAGCGGGAGAGACCCAGTACTTC.

The CDR3 reads CASSLSGPEQYF. The CDR3 region has the DNA TGTGCCAGCAGCTTATCAGGGCCCGAGCAGTACTTC. The rearrangement joins TRBV11-2 to TRBJ2-7, with a possible D match to TRBD1 (5 bases). The germline V gene encodes CDR1 SGHAT and CDR2 FQNNGV. This CDR3 spans 12 amino acids. V lost 2 bases to trimming and J lost 6 bases, with 8 bases between them.

The chain is built from TRBV11-2 and TRBJ2-5; D is possibly TRBD2 (6 bases). The germline V gene has CDR1 SGHAT and CDR2 FQNNGV. V lost 4 bases, J lost 3 bases, and 18 bases lay in between. The CDR3 consists of 16 residues. CDR3 sequence reads: CASSYKGRKREETQYF. As DNA, the CDR3 is TGTGCCAGCAGCTATAAGGGGAGGAAGCGTGAAGAGACCCAGTACTTC.

The CDR3 DNA is TGTGCCAGCAGCTTAGGTCAGGAGAACACCGGGGAGCTGTTTTTT. Encoded protein: CASSLGQENTGELFF. The chain has TRBV7-7 and TRBJ2-2; D remains unclear. The CDR3 extends over 15 amino acids. The V gene's germline CDR1 is SSHAT and CDR2 FNYEAQ (reference sequence). V was pared by 1 base and J by 1 base, with 7 bases between.

The chain couples TRBV7-3 to TRBJ2-5; 12 bases are a match to TRBD2. CDR1 is SGHTA, CDR2 FQGTGA, per germline. V trimming: 3 bases; J trimming: 4 bases; junction bases outside the gene matches: 0. The CDR3 totals 14 residues. DNA of the CDR3: TGTGCCAGCAGCTTGACTAGCGGGAGAGAGACCCAGTACTTC. Its translation: CASSLTSGRETQYF.